The entry below describes one T cell receptor (beta chain). Authors' data handling: Scientists estimated how many nucleated cells there were by amplifying reference gene primers. Assay used: immunoSEQ multiplex PCR; TCRdb lists only in-frame clones, some missing. The D gene and trimming were derived from the DNA, and the V and J assignments and clone size from that table. The sample lists tens of thousands of clones, 84% occurring once. This sample was taken from a study of blood T cell repertoires in COVID-19. The overall study: Specimens from acute and convalescent COVID-19 originated in the United States, Italy and Spain. Sample material is recorded as cDNA or gDNA derived from T cells, B-cell-depleted T cells, or PBMCs.

CDR3 length: 16 amino acids. The trim removed 4 bases at V and 0 bases at J, leaving 0 bases unmatched. Germline-derived CDR1 and CDR2 are MNHNS and SASEGT. The chain uses TRBV6-1 and TRBJ2-6; 10 bases line up with TRBD1. Material: peripheral blood. This receptor was identified in a man in his fifties or sixties with COVID-19, enrolled during active disease. This CDR3 reads CASSGTGGSGANVLTF. CDR3 sequence (DNA): TGTGCCAGCAGTGGGACAGGGGGCTCTGGGGCCAACGTCCTGACTTTC.